These 9 T cell receptor beta chains were all obtained from the same sample, sequenced in a study of cytomegalovirus exposure and HLA in healthy donors. The PCR made use of 60 Vbeta and 13 Jbeta primers. The protocol was immunoSEQ multiplex PCR, while the TCRdb copy is restricted to in-frame clones and leaves out a portion. This sample has over 150,000 clones; more than 60% occur once, and the top ten carry roughly 4%. Sequencing used PBMCs. The receptors come from a woman between 40 and 50 years old in good health and CMV-seronegative.

The V call is TRBV14, the J call TRBJ1-2; D remains unclear. V was cut by 5 bases and J by 4 bases, with 14 bases left in between. This CDR3 contains 14 residues. Germline assignment: CDR1 SGHDN and CDR2 FVKESK. This CDR3 reads CASSSIVTPYGYTF. Here the CDR3 DNA reads TGTGCCAGCAGCTCCATCGTCACTCCCTATGGCTACACCTTC.

The chain couples TRBV6-5 to TRBJ2-7, with D possibly being TRBD1 (6 bases). Germline V gene data show CDR1 as MNHEY and CDR2 as SVGAGI. V lost 5 bases to trimming and J lost 1 base, with 15 bases between them. The CDR3 loop spans 15 amino acids. CDR3 residues: CASSPRGLQSYEQYF. DNA of the CDR3: TGTGCCAGCAGTCCCAGGGGTCTCCAATCCTACGAGCAGTACTTC.

The chain links TRBV6-1 to TRBJ2-1; 8 nucleotides match TRBD1. The CDR3 extends over 14 amino acids. The V gene end was trimmed by 3 bases and the J gene end by 6 bases; junction bases not matched to a gene: 4. Germline CDR1 MNHNS, CDR2 SASEGT. The CDR3 spells CASSDQGAGNEQFF. CDR3 in DNA: TGTGCCAGCAGTGATCAGGGGGCGGGCAATGAGCAGTTCTTC.

As DNA, the CDR3 is TGTGCCATCAGTGTCCTTGGGCAGGGGGCTAAAGAGCAGTACTTC. Translated, it gives CAISVLGQGAKEQYF. The chain recombines TRBV10-3 with TRBJ2-7; 8 bases are shared with TRBD1. Germline loops: CDR1 ENHRY, CDR2 SYGVKD. The CDR3 is 15 amino acids. Trimming took 4 bases from V and 7 from J; bases not matched to a gene: 12.

This chain links TRBV2 with TRBJ1-1; 7 positions match TRBD1. The V gene's germline CDR1 is SNHLY and CDR2 FYNNEI. There are 13 residues in the CDR3. The trim removed 4 bases at V and 2 bases at J, leaving 1 base unmatched. Written as DNA, the CDR3 is TGTGCCAGCAGTGGACAGGGAAACACTGAAGCTTTCTTT. Translating it yields CASSGQGNTEAFF.

This clone came up a few times. The chain is built from TRBV6-6 and TRBJ1-2; D gene unclear. Germline V CDR1 and CDR2: MNHNY, SVGAGI (reference sequence). V was cut by 5 bases and J by 0 bases, with 10 bases left in between. The CDR3 contains 14 residues. CDR3 residues: CASSNSASNYGYTF. The CDR3 DNA reads TGTGCCAGCAGTAACAGTGCCTCTAACTATGGCTACACCTTC.

This rearrangement joins TRBV27 to TRBJ1-4, with 10 bases that match TRBD1. CDR3 size: 15 residues. CDR1 MNHEY and CDR2 SMNVEV come from the germline V gene (reference sequence). Losses at the gene ends were 3 bases for V and 9 bases for J; bases not matched to a gene: 7. The CDR3 sequence: CASSFLGTGDQKLFF. DNA for the CDR3: TGTGCCAGCAGTTTTTTGGGGACAGGGGACCAAAAACTGTTTTTT. Using reference TRBV27 and TRBJ1-4 for the parts outside the CDR3, the full variable domain is EAQVTQNPRYLITVTGKKLTVTCSQNMNHEYMSWYRQDPGLGLRQIYYSMNVEVTDKGDVPEGYKVSRKEKRNFPLILESPSPNQTSLYFCASSFLGTGDQKLFFGSGTQLSVL.

This clone was seen once. V gene TRBV28 combines with J gene TRBJ1-5; TRBD1 agrees at 9 bases. CDR3 length: 13 amino acids. Trimming cost V 8 bases and J 7 bases; bases outside gene matches: 6. Germline V CDR1 and CDR2: MDHEN, SYDVKM. The CDR3 DNA follows: TGTGCCAGCGCGGGACAGGGAGGACAGCCCCAGCATTTT. Translation: CASAGQGGQPQHF.

The gene calls are TRBV5-6 and TRBJ2-1; TRBD2 is a possible D gene (5 bases). Trimming left V 1 base short and J 8 bases short, with 13 bases between. Germline assignment: CDR1 SGHDT and CDR2 YYEEEE. The CDR3 spans 14 residues. The CDR3 DNA follows: TGTGCCAGCAGCTTGAGACTATCGATCGATGAGCAGTTCTTC. Amino acid sequence: CASSLRLSIDEQFF.